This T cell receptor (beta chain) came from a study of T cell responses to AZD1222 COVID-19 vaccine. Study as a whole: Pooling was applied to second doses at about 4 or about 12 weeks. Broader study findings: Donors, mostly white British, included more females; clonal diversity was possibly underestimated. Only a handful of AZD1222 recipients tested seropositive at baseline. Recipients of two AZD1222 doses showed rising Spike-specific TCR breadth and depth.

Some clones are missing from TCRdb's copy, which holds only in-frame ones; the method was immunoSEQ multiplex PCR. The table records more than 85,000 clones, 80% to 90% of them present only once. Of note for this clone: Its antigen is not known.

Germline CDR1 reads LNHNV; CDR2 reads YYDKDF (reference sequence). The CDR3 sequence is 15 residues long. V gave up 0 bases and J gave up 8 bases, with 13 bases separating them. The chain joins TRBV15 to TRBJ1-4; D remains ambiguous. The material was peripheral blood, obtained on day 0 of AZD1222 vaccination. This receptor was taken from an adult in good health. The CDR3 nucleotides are TGTGCCACCAGCAGAGATAACGGGAGGTCGGAAAAACTGTTTTTT. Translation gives CATSRDNGRSEKLFF.